These 23 T cell receptor beta chains originate from one sample sequenced in a study of CD8+CD57+ T cells in acquired aplastic anemia. Both TCR beta VDJ combination and CDR3 sequence profiling were carried out. Genomic DNA was the template for this profiling. TCRdb redid the calling of the reads with MiXCR, one entry per CDR3 protein. Here the sample spans 200,000 or so distinct CDR3 sequences, over 60% being singletons. The source material was sorted CD4+, CD8+, or CD8+CD57+ T cells (not recorded which) from PBMCs. These receptors all come from a human donor with severe aplastic anemia or a healthy control (not recorded which).

The gene calls are TRBV14 and TRBJ2-7; 9 bases align to TRBD2. The CDR3 consists of 15 residues. CDR1 and CDR2 from the germline V gene are SGHDN and FVKESK. With 4 bases clipped from V and 1 base from J, the junction kept 5 bases outside the gene matches. The CDR3, as DNA: TGTGCCAGCAGCCCGCGGGGGGGCCTTTCCTACGAGCAGTACTTC. It encodes CASSPRGGLSYEQYF.

The chain uses TRBV15 and TRBJ2-1; no clear D gene. CDR1 and CDR2 from the germline V gene are LNHNV and YYDKDF (reference sequence). V lost 4 bases and J 10 bases, leaving 11 bases between the germline ends. The CDR3 is 12 amino acids. The CDR3 sequence is CATSTRLSEQFF. The CDR3 DNA reads TGTGCCACCAGCACGCGTCTCTCCGAGCAGTTCTTC. Supplemented by reference TRBV15 and TRBJ2-1, the full variable domain reads DAMVIQNPRYQVTQFGKPVTLSCSQTLNHNVMYWYQQKSSQAPKLLFHYYDKDFNNEADTPDNFQSRRPNTSFCFLDIRSPGLGDTAMYLCATSTRLSEQFFGPGTRLTVL.

The rearrangement uses TRBV5-5 and TRBJ1-2, with D unclear. This CDR3 has 14 residues. Deletions cut 0 bases from V and 4 bases from J, with 10 bases between. Germline V gene data show CDR1 as SGHKS and CDR2 as YYEKEE (reference sequence). CDR3 DNA sequence: TGTGCCAGCAGCTTGGATAGCATTGGCTATGGCTACACCTTC. The encoded protein is CASSLDSIGYGYTF.

The chain recombines TRBV20-1 with TRBJ2-7; unclear D gene. The length of the CDR3 is 11 residues. V gave up 5 bases and J gave up 1 base, with 6 bases separating them. Germline CDR1 DFQATT, CDR2 SNEGSKA (reference sequence). The CDR3 sequence: CSAGTSYEQYF. The CDR3 nucleotides read TGCAGTGCTGGAACTTCCTACGAGCAGTACTTC.

This clonotype was counted a few times. V gene TRBV6-4 combines with J gene TRBJ2-3; D unclear. The CDR3 is 13 amino acids. The V and J ends lost 2 bases and 2 bases respectively, with 5 bases between them. Per germline, CDR1 MRHNA and CDR2 SNTAGT. The DNA of the CDR3 is TGTGCCAGCAGTGACAGGGCCACAGATACGCAGTATTTT. Translation: CASSDRATDTQYF.

This clonotype came up a few times. J is TRBJ2-7 and V is TRBV7-9; TRBD1 aligns across 7 bases. Germline assignment: CDR1 SEHNR and CDR2 FQNEAQ (reference sequence). V was clipped by 10 bases and J by 3 bases; unmatched bases: 15. The CDR3 covers 15 residues. DNA for the CDR3: TGTGCCATCAGTCTTCACCGGGACAGAGGCTACGAGCAGTACTTC. Translating gives CAISLHRDRGYEQYF.

To note about this clonotype: The conserved final phenylalanine or tryptophan is absent from the CDR3, which likely points to a read error. The J gene is TRBJ2-7, the V gene TRBV20-1; D is unresolved. Germline V gene data show CDR1 as DFQATT and CDR2 as SNEGSKA (reference sequence). The CDR3 length is 15 residues. Trimming removed 7 bases at V and 3 bases at J, with 22 bases between. CDR3 in amino acids: CSVLESGGPLYEQYL. CDR3 sequence (DNA): TGCAGTGTTCTAGAGTCGGGTGGCCCACTCTACGAGCAGTACCTC.

This clonotype was counted between two and nine times. The V gene is TRBV15, the J gene TRBJ1-6; D remains ambiguous. The CDR3 length is 18 residues. Deletions cut 5 bases from V and 3 bases from J, with 20 bases between. Germline V gene sequence: CDR1 LNHNV, CDR2 YYDKDF (reference sequence). CDR3 amino acids: CATSDLGVDGDYNSPLHF. DNA for the CDR3: TGTGCCACCAGCGATCTCGGCGTGGACGGGGACTATAATTCACCCCTCCACTTT.

This clonotype was seen many times. The V and J genes are TRBV9 and TRBJ2-3, with 7 bases matching TRBD1. The CDR3 runs to 15 residues. Germline V gene sequence: CDR1 SGDLS, CDR2 YYNGEE. V shed 2 bases, J shed 0 bases, and the junction held 3 bases outside the gene matches. Here the CDR3 reads CASSVGQSSTDTQYF. Here the CDR3 DNA reads TGTGCCAGCAGCGTGGGACAGTCAAGCACAGATACGCAGTATTTT.

The chain recombines TRBV20-1 with TRBJ1-2; D gene ambiguous. The V end was cut by 6 bases, the J end by 4 bases, with 12 bases between. CDR3 size: 12 residues. CDR1 is DFQATT, CDR2 SNEGSKA, per germline (reference sequence). The CDR3 reads CSAPQWGYGYTF. CDR3 nucleotide sequence: TGCAGTGCCCCCCAGTGGGGCTATGGCTACACCTTC.

The chain carries TRBV5-1 and TRBJ2-5; D possibly corresponds to TRBD1 (5 bases). Trimming removed 1 base at V and 3 bases at J, with 10 bases between. Germline CDR1 SGHRS, CDR2 YFSETQ. CDR3 size: 14 residues. The CDR3 DNA follows: TGCGCCAGCAGCTTGCAAGGGGCGGAAGAGACCCAGTACTTC. Translating it yields CASSLQGAEETQYF.

The sample holds many counts of this clonotype. J is TRBJ1-6 and V is TRBV5-8, with TRBD1 identical over 8 bases. The J segment lost 5 bases and the V segment lost 7 bases, leaving 2 bases of the junction unmatched. Germline V gene lookup returns CDR1 SGHTS and CDR2 YDEGEE. The CDR3 length is 13 residues. The CDR3 sequence is CASGQGDNSPLHF. The CDR3 coding sequence is TGTGCCAGCGGACAGGGCGATAATTCACCCCTCCACTTT.

As DNA, the CDR3 is TGTGCCAGCAGCGCTATCGGGATCACTGAAGCTTTCTTT. This gives the protein CASSAIGITEAFF. This chain joins TRBV7-2 and TRBJ1-1; D is ambiguous. Germline V gene lookup returns CDR1 SGHTA and CDR2 FQGNSA. With 5 bases removed from V and 4 bases from J, the gap between germline ends came to 11 bases. CDR3 length equals 13 residues.

On this clonotype: No conserved phenylalanine or tryptophan ends this CDR3, so it is likely a read error. Because the CDR3's place on the DNA is in doubt, the DNA is left out and the CDR3 is given as listed by TCRdb. The genes are TRBV19 and TRBJ2-2; the table assigns TRBD1, which was not confirmed against the DNA. Per germline, CDR1 LNHDA and CDR2 SQIVND (reference sequence). The CDR3 length is 8 residues, termini included. The CDR3 loop reads CASITPGA.

The V gene is TRBV10-1, the J gene TRBJ2-7; D is uncertain. CDR3 size: 13 residues. The germline gives CDR1 WNHNN, CDR2 SYGVQD (reference sequence). V was clipped by 3 bases and J by 4 bases, with 10 bases between them. This CDR3 reads CASSERAGYEQYF. CDR3 bases: TGCGCCAGCAGTGAACGCGCCGGATACGAGCAGTACTTC.

This clonotype was counted a few times. V gene TRBV29-1 combines with J gene TRBJ1-1; no reliable D call. Trimming took off 3 bases at V and 6 bases at J, with 11 bases between the two ends. The CDR3 runs to 12 residues. The germline V gene has CDR1 SQVTM and CDR2 ANQGSEA. The CDR3 nucleotides are TGCAGCGTTGAGGCCTCGGATCCTGAAGCTTTCTTT. Protein product: CSVEASDPEAFF.

The chain uses TRBV10-3 and TRBJ2-3; D may be TRBD1 (5 bases). The germline gives CDR1 ENHRY, CDR2 SYGVKD. Trimming took 2 bases from V and 0 from J, leaving 9 bases between them. This CDR3 has 15 residues. Here the CDR3 reads CAISEAGASTDTQYF. CDR3 DNA sequence: TGTGCCATCAGTGAGGCTGGGGCCAGCACAGATACGCAGTATTTT.

V usage is TRBV12-3 or TRBV12-4 and J usage is TRBJ2-5; 7 bases map to TRBD2. The trim removed 6 bases at V and 5 bases at J, leaving 6 bases unmatched. This CDR3 is built from 13 residues. CDR3 in DNA: TGTGCCAGCAGGGCGGGGGTTGGGGAGACCCAGTACTTC. Protein product: CASRAGVGETQYF.

Worth noting for this clonotype: This may be a read error: a much more frequent sequence differs by one nucleotide. This chain joins TRBV4-3 and TRBJ1-2; D gene ambiguous. With 0 bases removed from V and 3 bases from J, the gap between germline ends came to 14 bases. This CDR3 contains 16 residues. Germline assignment: CDR1 LGHNA and CDR2 YSLEER. The CDR3 nucleotides read TGCGCCAGCAGCCAAGAGCGGTCAGTATTCCACTATGGCTACACCTTC. It specifies CASSQERSVFHYGYTF.

This clonotype was seen repeatedly, ten times or more. The chain is built from TRBV6-2 or TRBV6-3 and TRBJ1-1, with D possibly being TRBD1 (5 bases). Trimming pared 3 bases from V and 8 bases from J, leaving 13 bases between. This CDR3 is 13 amino acids long. Germline V gene lookup returns CDR1 MNHEY and CDR2 SVGEGT. The CDR3 loop is CASSYSLGLEAFF. The DNA for the CDR3 is TGTGCCAGCAGTTATTCTTTGGGACTGGAAGCTTTCTTT.

This clonotype was seen many times. The V gene is TRBV4-3, the J gene TRBJ2-3; TRBD2 matches at 9 bases. The CDR3 is 16 residues long. J lost 2 bases, V lost 4 bases, and 7 bases had no gene match. CDR1 is LGHNA, CDR2 YSLEER, per germline. CDR3 residues: CASSPLTSGPTDTQYF. For the CDR3, the DNA is TGCGCCAGCAGCCCCCTAACTAGCGGGCCCACAGATACGCAGTATTTT.

The chain links TRBV19 to TRBJ2-7; no reliable D call. From germline, CDR1 is LNHDA and CDR2 SQIVND (reference sequence). The V end was cut by 2 bases, the J end by 0 bases, with 11 bases between. The length of the CDR3 is 15 residues. The CDR3 reads CASSISPESSYEQYF. Written as DNA, the CDR3 is TGTGCCAGTAGTATATCCCCCGAGAGCTCCTACGAGCAGTACTTC.

The J gene is TRBJ2-7, the V gene TRBV7-6; D is possibly TRBD2 (5 bases). Germline CDR1 SGHVS, CDR2 FNYEAQ. The CDR3 consists of 15 residues. The ends were cut back, 2 bases at V and 4 bases at J, with 15 bases in the middle. The CDR3 reads CASSLTAGSSYEQYF. The CDR3 bases are TGTGCCAGCAGCTTAACCGCGGGCAGTTCATACGAGCAGTACTTC. Combining the CDR3 with reference TRBV7-6 and TRBJ2-7 gives the whole variable domain GAGVSQSPRYKVTKRGQDVALRCDPISGHVSLYWYRQALGQGPEFLTYFNYEAQQDKSGLPNDRFSAERPEGSISTLTIQRTEQRDSAMYRCASSLTAGSSYEQYFGPGTRLTVT.